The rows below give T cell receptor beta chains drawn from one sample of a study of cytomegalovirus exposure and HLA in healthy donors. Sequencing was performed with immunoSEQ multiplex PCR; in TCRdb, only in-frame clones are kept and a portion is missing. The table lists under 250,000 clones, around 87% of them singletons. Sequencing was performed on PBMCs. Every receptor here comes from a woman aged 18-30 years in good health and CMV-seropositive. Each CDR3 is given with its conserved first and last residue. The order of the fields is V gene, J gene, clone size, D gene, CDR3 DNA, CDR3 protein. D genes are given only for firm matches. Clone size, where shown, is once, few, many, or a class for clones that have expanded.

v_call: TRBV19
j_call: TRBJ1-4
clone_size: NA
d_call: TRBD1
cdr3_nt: TGTGCCAGTACCGTAAGAGGGGGCTATAATGAAAAACTGTTTTTT
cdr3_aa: CASTVRGGYNEKLFF

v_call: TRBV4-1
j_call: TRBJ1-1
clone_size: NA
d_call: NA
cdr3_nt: TGCGCCAGCTCGAGGGCCGGGGACACTGAAGCTTTCTTT
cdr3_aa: CASSRAGDTEAFF

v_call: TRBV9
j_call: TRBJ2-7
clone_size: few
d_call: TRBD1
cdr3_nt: TGTGCCAGCAGCGAAGGGACAGGACCTCAGCAGTACTTC
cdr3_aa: CASSEGTGPQQYF

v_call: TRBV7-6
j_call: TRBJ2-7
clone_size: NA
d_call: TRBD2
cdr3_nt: TGTGCCAGCAGTCCCCTGAGCGGGGGAAGCTCCTACGAGCAGTACTTC
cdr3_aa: CASSPLSGGSSYEQYF

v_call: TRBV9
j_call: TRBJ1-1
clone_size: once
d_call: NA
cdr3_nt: TGTGCCAGCAGTACCCACGGGGGAGGCACTGAAGCTTTCTTT
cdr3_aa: CASSTHGGGTEAFF

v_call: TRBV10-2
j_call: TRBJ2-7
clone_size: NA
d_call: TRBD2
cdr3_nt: TGCGCCAGCAGTGAGTTGAAGCGGGAGGGCTACGAGCAGTACTTC
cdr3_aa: CASSELKREGYEQYF

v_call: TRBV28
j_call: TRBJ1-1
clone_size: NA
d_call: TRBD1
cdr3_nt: TGTGCCAGCAGCATCGGTTCCTCTTACAGGGGGCAAACTGAAGCTTTCTTT
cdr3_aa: CASSIGSSYRGQTEAFF

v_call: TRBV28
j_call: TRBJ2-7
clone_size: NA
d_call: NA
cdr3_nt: TGTGCCAGCAGTGACCTCCTCCCAGCGTACGAGCAGTACTTC
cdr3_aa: CASSDLLPAYEQYF

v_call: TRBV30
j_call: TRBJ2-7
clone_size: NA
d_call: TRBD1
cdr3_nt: TGTGCCTGGAGTGTTTCTTGGACAGGGGGCTACGAGCAGTACTTC
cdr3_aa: CAWSVSWTGGYEQYF

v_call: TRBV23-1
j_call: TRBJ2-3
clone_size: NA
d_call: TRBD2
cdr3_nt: TGCGCCAGCTTCCCACGGAGGCTAGCGGGATCCCTCACAGATACGCAGTATTTT
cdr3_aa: CASFPRRLAGSLTDTQYF

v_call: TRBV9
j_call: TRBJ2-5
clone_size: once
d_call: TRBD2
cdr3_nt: TGTGCCAGTAGGCGGGGGGATAGCCAAGAGACCCAGTACTTC
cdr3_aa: CASRRGDSQETQYF

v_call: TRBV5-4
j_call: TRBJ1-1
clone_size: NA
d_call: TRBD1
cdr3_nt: TGTGCCAGCAGCTCCAGGGGGCGCATTGAAGCTTTCTTT
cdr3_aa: CASSSRGRIEAFF

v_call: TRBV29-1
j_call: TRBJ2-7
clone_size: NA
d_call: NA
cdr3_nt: TGCAGCGTTCCCACAGCGGGCGAGCAGTACTTC
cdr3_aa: CSVPTAGEQYF

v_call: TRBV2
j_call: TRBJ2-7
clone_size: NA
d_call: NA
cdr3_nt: TGTGCCAGCAGTGAAACAGTCCTCCGACGCCCCTTGAGCTCCTACGAGCAGTACTTC
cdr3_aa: CASSETVLRRPLSSYEQYF

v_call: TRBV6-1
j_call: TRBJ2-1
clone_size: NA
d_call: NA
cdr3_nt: TGTGCCAGCAGTGACCCAGACTATGAGCAGTTCTTC
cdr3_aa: CASSDPDYEQFF

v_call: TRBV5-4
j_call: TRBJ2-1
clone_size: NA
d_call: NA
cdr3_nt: TGTGCCAGCAGCTTGTCCACGGACTACCAATACAATGAGCAGTTCTTC
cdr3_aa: CASSLSTDYQYNEQFF

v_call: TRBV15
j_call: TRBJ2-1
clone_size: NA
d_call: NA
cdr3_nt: TGTGCCACCAGCAGAGATGCGAGCGGCGACAATGAGCAGTTCTTC
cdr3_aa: CATSRDASGDNEQFF

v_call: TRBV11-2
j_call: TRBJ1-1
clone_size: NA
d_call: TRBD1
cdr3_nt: TGTGCCAGCAGCTTGACCGGGACAGCTCGAGGCACTGAAGCTTTCTTT
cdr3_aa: CASSLTGTARGTEAFF

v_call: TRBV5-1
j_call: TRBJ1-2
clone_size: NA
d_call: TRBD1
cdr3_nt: TGCGCCAGCAGCTTGGAACCGGGACAGGGGGACTACTATGGCTACACCTTC
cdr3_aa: CASSLEPGQGDYYGYTF

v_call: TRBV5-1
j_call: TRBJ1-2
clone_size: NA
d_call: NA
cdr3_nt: TGCGCCAGCAGCGGAGGGGGGGACGGCGCTAACTATGGCTACACCTTC
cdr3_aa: CASSGGGDGANYGYTF

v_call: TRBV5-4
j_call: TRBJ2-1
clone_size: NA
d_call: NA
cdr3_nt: TGTGCCAGCAGCACCGGAGACCACAATGAGCAGTTCTTC
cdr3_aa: CASSTGDHNEQFF

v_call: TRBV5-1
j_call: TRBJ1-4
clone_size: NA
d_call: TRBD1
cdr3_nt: TGCGCCAGCAGCAGCACAGGGGGGGATGAAAAACTGTTTTTT
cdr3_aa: CASSSTGGDEKLFF

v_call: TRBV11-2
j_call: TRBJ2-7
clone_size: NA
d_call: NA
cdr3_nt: TGTGCCAGCAGCTTAAAACCCGGGACAATGTCGACCGAGCAGTACTTC
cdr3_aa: CASSLKPGTMSTEQYF

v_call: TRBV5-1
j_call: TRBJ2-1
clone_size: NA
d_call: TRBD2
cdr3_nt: TGCGCCAGCAGCTGGAGCGGGAATTCAGACAATGAGCAGTTCTTC
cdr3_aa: CASSWSGNSDNEQFF

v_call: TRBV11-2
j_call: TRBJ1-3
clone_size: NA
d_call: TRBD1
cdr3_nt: TGTGCCAGCAGCGACAGGGGTCGAAACACCATATATTTT
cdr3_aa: CASSDRGRNTIYF

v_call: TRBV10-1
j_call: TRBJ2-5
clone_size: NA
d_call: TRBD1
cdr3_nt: TGCGCCAGCAGTTCCGGGACCGTTAGGACAGGGGCAGAGACCCAGTACTTC
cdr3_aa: CASSSGTVRTGAETQYF

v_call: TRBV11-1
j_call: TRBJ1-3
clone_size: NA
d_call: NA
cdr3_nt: TGTGCCAGCAGCCTTGGACACTCTGGAAACACCATATATTTT
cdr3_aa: CASSLGHSGNTIYF